This TCR beta chain was obtained from a study of blood T cell repertoires in COVID-19 (dated by TCRdb to the early 2020s). Turning to the overall study: Samples from collaborators originated in the United States, Italy and Spain and spanned both the acute and convalescent phases of COVID-19. Sample metadata almost always included a de-identified subject ID, COVID-19 status, age in years and sex. Where available, HLA class I and class II types were taken from metadata supplied by the sample provider and were not determined by assay-based typing. The repertoires were released in a freely available public database intended as a resource for research on the immune response to SARS-CoV-2. Samples were obtained from the ongoing ImmuneRACE study (first 160 participants) and from about 1,300 subjects provided by 6 global collaborators. Deeply sampled blood TCRbeta repertoires from subjects exposed to, actively infected with, or recovered from COVID-19 were included in the dataset. The prospective study material was composed of cDNA or gDNA derived from T cells, B-cell-depleted T cells, or PBMCs.

On this clone: What antigen it recognizes has not been identified. Base qualities were left out, and no much larger clone turns up one base away.

One collaborating source in Seattle enrolled patients during active infection and followed them longitudinally through the course of disease. The collaborating institutions used their own protocols to collect whole blood in K2EDTA tubes. For TCRbeta analysis, collaborators shipped samples as frozen whole blood, isolated PBMCs, or DNA extracted from either of those sample types. What the study reported, not specific to this receptor: The amount of clinical and demographic metadata varied by source and participant and was provided uncurated.

The immunoSEQ Assay, a bias-controlled multiplex PCR, was used to amplify TCRbeta CDR3 regions from genomic DNA. The paper's data handling went like this. Nucleated cell counts per sample were estimated from amplification of reference gene primers within the assay. To quantify the absolute abundance of each unique TCRbeta CDR3 rearrangement, sequence reads were collapsed and filtered. For each sample, productive Simpson clonality was calculated as the square root of Simpson's diversity index over productive rearrangements. The table was pulled from immuneACCESS by TCRdb, which kept in-frame rearrangements only. Such tables lose some clones; where checked, under half of the loss comes from unresolved V genes, and the rest has no known cause. V, J and clone size are those of that table, while D and trimming were read from the DNA. The sample table lists fewer than 350,000 clones, roughly 90% of them with a count of one. The ten top clones hold about 6.8% of the sample.

The source of this sequence is a woman aged 25 to 39 with COVID-19, enrolled during active disease. Material: peripheral blood.

The sequence in DNA is TGTGCCAGCATCGGACAGGAGGACACTGAAGCTTTCTTT. Translated, it reads CASIGQEDTEAFF. This chain joins TRBV12-3 or TRBV12-4 to TRBJ1-1; TRBD1 fits 7 bases in the junction. Germline trimming: 7 bases from V, 3 bases from J; junction bases outside gene matches: 5. The CDR3 measures 13 amino acids from cysteine to phenylalanine. Only the CDR3 region is kept as DNA, spanning 39 bases read in frame from base 1.